This TCR beta chain is from a study of blood T cells in healthy people across ages. Trimming left V 2 bases short and J 4 bases short, with 17 bases between. Germline V lookup: CDR1 MNHEY, CDR2 SVGEGT. There are 16 residues in the CDR3. A sample-barcoded 5' primer and a J-beta primer mix were used in a second PCR of roughly 6 to 12 cycles. TCRdb itself ran the 5' RACE reads through MiXCR, one entry per CDR3 protein. The sample contains over 1,500,000 distinct CDR3 sequences, about 50% of which appear only once. This clonotype came up a few times. What was sequenced was blood. The sequence was obtained from a woman between 40 and 50 years old in good health. V is TRBV6-2 or TRBV6-3 and J is TRBJ2-5; D is tentatively TRBD1 or TRBD2 (5 bases each). The CDR3 sequence: CASSYEASPGPETQYF. The CDR3 nucleotides read TGTGCCAGCAGTTACGAGGCCTCCCCGGGACCAGAGACCCAGTACTTC.